This entry lists 15 T cell receptor beta chains sequenced from one sample in a study of cytomegalovirus exposure and HLA in healthy donors. PCR involved 60 Vbeta and 13 Jbeta primers. Sequenced by immunoSEQ multiplex PCR; TCRdb stores in-frame clones only, minus some. Of fewer than 200,000 clones detected, about 77% appear once; the ten largest clones hold roughly 1.2%. Specimen: PBMCs. The receptors derive from a woman in her 50s in good health and CMV-seronegative.

This sequence joins TRBV6-1 and TRBJ2-1; the match to TRBD1 covers 10 bases. J was trimmed by 9 bases and V by 7 bases; bases with no gene match: 6. The CDR3 totals 13 residues. CDR1 and CDR2 from the germline V gene are MNHNS and SASEGT. The CDR3 DNA reads TGTGCCAGCACCGGGACAGGGGTTGGTGAGCAGTTCTTC. This encodes CASTGTGVGEQFF.

The rearrangement uses TRBV5-4 and TRBJ2-3; D is perhaps TRBD2 (6 bases). Germline CDR1 SGHNT, CDR2 YYREEE (reference sequence). Trimming cost V 4 bases and J 0 bases, with 18 bases left between them. The length of the CDR3 is 17 residues. CDR3 DNA: TGTGCCAGCAGCGGGGGAACTAGCTTGGGTAGCACAGATACGCAGTATTTT. Translation: CASSGGTSLGSTDTQYF.

The chain is built from TRBV15 and TRBJ2-7, with TRBD1 matching over 9 bases. V shed 1 base and J 2 bases; nucleotides not matched to a gene: 6. The CDR3 consists of 16 residues. Germline loops: CDR1 LNHNV, CDR2 YYDKDF (reference sequence). The chain's CDR3 is CATSRGPGTGTYEQYF. The DNA of the CDR3 is TGTGCCACCAGCAGAGGCCCCGGGACAGGGACCTACGAGCAGTACTTC.

This chain links TRBV19 with TRBJ2-1, with 7 bases matching TRBD2. The CDR3 extends over 14 amino acids. Germline CDR1 reads LNHDA; CDR2 reads SQIVND (reference sequence). The trim removed 6 bases at V and 8 bases at J, leaving 10 bases unmatched. In DNA form, the CDR3 reads TGTGCCAGTAGCCCCGGGCTAGCGGTCGATGAGCAGTTCTTC. Translation gives CASSPGLAVDEQFF.

The V call is TRBV6-5, the J call TRBJ1-1, with no clear D. The CDR3 extends over 14 amino acids. CDR1 MNHEY and CDR2 SVGAGI come from the germline V gene. The V end lost 0 bases, the J end lost 2 bases, and 7 bases lay between the germline ends. The chain's CDR3 is CASSYSEGNTEAFF. The CDR3 bases are TGTGCCAGCAGTTACTCGGAGGGAAACACTGAAGCTTTCTTT.

The genes are TRBV27 and TRBJ2-6, with D possibly TRBD2 on 5 matching bases. The CDR3 covers 15 residues. V lost 7 bases to trimming and J lost 0 bases, with 10 bases between them. Germline V gives CDR1 MNHEY, CDR2 SMNVEV (reference sequence). The CDR3 region has the DNA TGTGCCAGCAAGAGGGCTGACTCTGGGGCCAACGTCCTGACTTTC. Translating gives CASKRADSGANVLTF. Based on the CDR3 plus reference TRBV27 and TRBJ2-6, the full variable domain is EAQVTQNPRYLITVTGKKLTVTCSQNMNHEYMSWYRQDPGLGLRQIYYSMNVEVTDKGDVPEGYKVSRKEKRNFPLILESPSPNQTSLYFCASKRADSGANVLTFGAGSRLTVL.

This CDR3 is CASSARTDTDTQYF. The CDR3 DNA is TGTGCCAGCAGCGCCCGGACAGACACAGATACGCAGTATTTT. This chain uses TRBV9 with TRBJ2-3; possible D gene TRBD1, 6 bases. Trimming took 3 bases from V and 2 from J, leaving 10 bases between them. The CDR3 has 14 residues. CDR1 SGDLS and CDR2 YYNGEE come from the germline V gene.

This rearrangement joins TRBV19 to TRBJ2-7; D possibly corresponds to TRBD1 (7 bases). The CDR3 totals 14 residues. Trimming removed 8 bases at V and 3 bases at J, with 17 bases between. Germline values: CDR1 LNHDA, CDR2 SQIVND (reference sequence). This chain's CDR3 is CASSRDRAIYEQYF. CDR3 nucleotide sequence: TGTGCCAGTTCGCGGGACAGAGCTATCTACGAGCAGTACTTC.

This clone was recorded a few times. The chain uses TRBV6-6 and TRBJ1-5; D is uncertain. The CDR3 is 12 amino acids. V was pared by 5 bases and J by 6 bases, with 8 bases between. Germline V gene lookup returns CDR1 MNHNY and CDR2 SVGAGI (reference sequence). This CDR3 is CASSVFGQPQHF. The CDR3 nucleotides are TGTGCCAGCAGTGTCTTCGGTCAGCCCCAGCATTTT.

The chain combines TRBV27 with TRBJ1-2, with 7 bases fitting TRBD1. This CDR3 is built from 15 residues. V lost 6 bases and J lost 6; bases outside the gene matches: 13. The germline CDR1 and CDR2 sequences are MNHEY and SMNVEV (reference sequence). The CDR3 is CASSPPDTGAHGYTF. CDR3 bases: TGTGCCAGCAGCCCGCCAGATACAGGGGCTCATGGCTACACCTTC.

The table lists this clone with a few counts. The chain uses TRBV19 and TRBJ1-6; D not certain. Between the trimmed V and J ends, which lost 5 bases and 1 base, there was a span of 12 bases. Looked up from germline, CDR1 is LNHDA and CDR2 is SQIVND (reference sequence). The CDR3 runs 16 residues. CDR3: CASSLRRESYNSPLHF. The DNA for the CDR3 is TGTGCCAGTAGTCTCCGTCGGGAGTCCTATAATTCACCCCTCCACTTT.

V usage is TRBV7-9 and J usage is TRBJ1-2; 8 bases are shared with TRBD1. Trimming removed 5 bases from V and 1 base from J; junction bases left unmatched: 12. In germline, CDR1 is SEHNR, CDR2 FQNEAQ (reference sequence). This CDR3 is built from 17 residues. The CDR3 DNA sequence: TGTGCCAGCAGCCAACGGACAGGGCCAAACAATAACTATGGCTACACCTTC. It translates to CASSQRTGPNNNYGYTF.

This clone was counted once. V usage is TRBV7-9 and J usage is TRBJ2-1; D may be TRBD1 (6 bases). The V gene lost 6 bases and the J gene lost 0 bases, with 15 bases spanning the gap. The CDR3 has 16 residues. Germline V CDR1 and CDR2: SEHNR, FQNEAQ (reference sequence). CDR3 DNA sequence: TGTGCCAGCAGTTTTTCCCAGGGGCCCTCCTACAATGAGCAGTTCTTC. This codes for CASSFSQGPSYNEQFF.

The chain combines TRBV5-1 with TRBJ2-7; possible D gene TRBD2, 6 bases. CDR1 is SGHRS and CDR2 is YFSETQ in the germline V gene. V gave up 0 bases and J gave up 4 bases, with 14 bases separating them. This CDR3 region has 15 residues. Here the CDR3 reads CASSLVSGGVYEQYF. CDR3 nucleotides: TGCGCCAGCAGCTTGGTTTCCGGGGGAGTTTACGAGCAGTACTTC.

The chain links TRBV19 to TRBJ1-1, with 11 bases matching TRBD1. The germline CDR1 and CDR2 sequences are LNHDA and SQIVND (reference sequence). The CDR3 spans 18 residues. V trimming: 4 bases; J trimming: 0 bases; junction bases outside the gene matches: 10. The CDR3 DNA follows: TGTGCCAGTAGTAACCGGGACAGGGGGATACCCATGAACACTGAAGCTTTCTTT. This encodes CASSNRDRGIPMNTEAFF.